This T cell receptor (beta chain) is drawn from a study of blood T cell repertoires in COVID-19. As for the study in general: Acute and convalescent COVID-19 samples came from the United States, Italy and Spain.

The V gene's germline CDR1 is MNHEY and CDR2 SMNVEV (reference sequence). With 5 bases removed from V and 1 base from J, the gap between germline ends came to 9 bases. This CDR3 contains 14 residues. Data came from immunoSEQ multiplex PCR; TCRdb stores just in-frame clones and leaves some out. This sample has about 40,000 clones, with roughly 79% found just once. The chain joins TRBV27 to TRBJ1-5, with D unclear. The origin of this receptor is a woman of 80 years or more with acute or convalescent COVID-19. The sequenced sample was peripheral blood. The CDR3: CASSPVWSNQPQHF. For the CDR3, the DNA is TGTGCCAGCAGTCCGGTATGGAGCAATCAGCCCCAGCATTTT.